These 5 T cell receptor beta chains came from one sample sequenced in a study of T-cell reconstitution after alpha-beta-depleted transplantation in children. During its preparation, the TCRbeta library received unique molecular identifiers. One entry per CDR3 protein results from TCRdb running MiXCR on the PCR reads. This repertoire shows 490,000 or so distinct CDR3 sequences, around 12% found once; its top ten account for about 5.4%. This sample comprised PBMCs from the stem cell graft donor, obtained from the stem cell graft. The receptors were sampled from a human donor who donated a stem cell graft to a child with combined immunodeficiency.

The chain employs TRBV2 and TRBJ2-3; D is undetermined. V lost 6 bases and J 1 base, leaving 14 bases between the germline ends. This CDR3 region has 15 residues. Germline lookup yields CDR1 SNHLY and CDR2 FYNNEI. The CDR3 DNA is TGTGCCAGCAGCCAAGTTGGGGTCGGCACAGATACGCAGTATTTT. Its translation is CASSQVGVGTDTQYF.

CDR3 in DNA: TGTGCCAGCAGTCGAGTTTGGAGGGGGGCCTACAATGAGCAGTTCTTC. Translation gives CASSRVWRGAYNEQFF. This chain links TRBV6-2 or TRBV6-3 with TRBJ2-1; D possibly matches TRBD1 or TRBD2 (6 bases each). The V end lost 5 bases, the J end lost 2 bases, and 16 bases lay between the germline ends. Per the germline V gene, CDR1 is MNHEY and CDR2 is SVGEGT. The CDR3 covers 16 residues.

The chain links TRBV12-5 to TRBJ2-1; 8 bases map to TRBD2. This CDR3 region has 15 residues. Germline trimming cut 7 bases from V and 4 bases from J; bases unmatched to any gene: 9. From germline, CDR1 is LGHNT and CDR2 FRNRAP. For the CDR3, the DNA is TGTGCTAGTGCCTGGGGTAGCGGGAAATACAATGAGCAGTTCTTC. Amino acid sequence: CASAWGSGKYNEQFF.

This clonotype was detected only a few times. The chain is built from TRBV4-1 and TRBJ2-2, with D possibly being TRBD1 (6 bases). The CDR3 extends over 16 amino acids. CDR1 and CDR2 (germline): MGHRA, YSYEKL. V dropped 3 bases and J dropped 4 bases, with 15 bases sitting between them. The CDR3 loop reads CASSQMNLDSTGELFF. The CDR3 nucleotides are TGCGCCAGCAGCCAGATGAACCTGGACAGCACCGGGGAGCTGTTTTTT.

The chain uses TRBV29-1 and TRBJ2-2, with unresolved D. This CDR3 has 13 amino acids. The V end was cut by 2 bases, the J end by 7 bases, with 11 bases between. Germline values: CDR1 SQVTM, CDR2 ANQGSEA. CDR3 DNA: TGCAGCGTTGAACTCGTTTCGGGCGGGGAGCTGTTTTTT. It encodes CSVELVSGGELFF.